This T cell receptor beta chain derives from a study of shared clonotypes between healthy human individuals. Background on the study: CD8 memory received one plate per donor, CD8 naive two, CD4 memory three and CD4 naive three.

The CDR3 runs 14 residues. Germline CDR1 and CDR2: SGHNT and YYREEE (reference sequence). With V trimmed by 2 bases and J by 1 base, 1 base remained unmatched. Regarding the study as a whole: Investigators expected sequencing depth to affect clonotype sharing among donors. A handful of donors held about 5% of naive CD4 clonotypes in common.

Terminally differentiated effector memory CD45RA+ cells were excluded by CCR7 positive selection of CD45RO-negative cells. Adult donors, all healthy and HIV-negative, had no recent acute infections or vaccinations. Comments on this clone: Its specificity is not known. Other DNA sequences in this specimen translate into the identical CDR3.

Sequencing was performed with immunoSEQ multiplex PCR; in TCRdb, only in-frame clones are kept and a portion is missing. Here the sample spans just over 2,000,000 clones, approximately 95% being singletons. The rearrangement uses TRBV5-4 and TRBJ2-3; 7 bases fit TRBD1. This TCR was recovered from a man aged 18 to 35 in good health. Sequencing input: naive CD8+ T cells sorted from blood. CDR3 nucleotide sequence: TGTGCCAGCAGCTTCCAGGGGGGCACAGATACGCAGTATTTT. It is translated as CASSFQGGTDTQYF.